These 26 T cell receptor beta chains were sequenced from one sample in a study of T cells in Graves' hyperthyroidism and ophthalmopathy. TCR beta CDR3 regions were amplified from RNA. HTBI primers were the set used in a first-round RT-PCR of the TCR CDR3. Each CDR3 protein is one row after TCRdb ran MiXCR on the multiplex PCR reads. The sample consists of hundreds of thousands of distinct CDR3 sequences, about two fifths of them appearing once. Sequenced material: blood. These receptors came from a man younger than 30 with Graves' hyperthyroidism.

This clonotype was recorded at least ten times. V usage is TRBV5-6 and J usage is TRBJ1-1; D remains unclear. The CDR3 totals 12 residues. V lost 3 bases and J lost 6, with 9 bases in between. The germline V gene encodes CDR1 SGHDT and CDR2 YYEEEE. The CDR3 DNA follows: TGTGCCAGCAGCTCCCTCTATCCTGAAGCTTTCTTT. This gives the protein CASSSLYPEAFF.

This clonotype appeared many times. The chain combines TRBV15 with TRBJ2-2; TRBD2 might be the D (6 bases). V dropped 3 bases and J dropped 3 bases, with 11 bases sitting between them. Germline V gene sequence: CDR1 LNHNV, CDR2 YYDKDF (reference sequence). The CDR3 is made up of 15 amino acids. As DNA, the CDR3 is TGTGCCACCAGCAGCCAACGGGGGTACACCGGGGAGCTGTTTTTT. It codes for CATSSQRGYTGELFF.

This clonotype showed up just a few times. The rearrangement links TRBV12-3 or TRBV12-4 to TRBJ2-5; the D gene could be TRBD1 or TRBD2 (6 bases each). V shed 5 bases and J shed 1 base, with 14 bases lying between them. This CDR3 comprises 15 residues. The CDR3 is CASSRSGGPQETQYF. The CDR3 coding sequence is TGTGCCAGCAGTCGTTCTGGGGGGCCCCAAGAGACCCAGTACTTC.

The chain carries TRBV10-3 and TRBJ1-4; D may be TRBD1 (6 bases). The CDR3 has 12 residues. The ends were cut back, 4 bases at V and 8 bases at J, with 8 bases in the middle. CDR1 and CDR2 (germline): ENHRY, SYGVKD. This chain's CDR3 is CAISVTGEKLFF. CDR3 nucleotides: TGTGCCATCAGTGTCACAGGGGAAAAACTGTTTTTT.

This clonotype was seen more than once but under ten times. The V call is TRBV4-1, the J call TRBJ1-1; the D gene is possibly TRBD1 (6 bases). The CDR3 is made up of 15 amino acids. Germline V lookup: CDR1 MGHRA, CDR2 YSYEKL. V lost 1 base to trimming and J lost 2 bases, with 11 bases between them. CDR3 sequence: CASSQVGQLNTEAFF. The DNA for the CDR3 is TGCGCCAGCAGCCAAGTTGGACAGCTCAACACTGAAGCTTTCTTT.

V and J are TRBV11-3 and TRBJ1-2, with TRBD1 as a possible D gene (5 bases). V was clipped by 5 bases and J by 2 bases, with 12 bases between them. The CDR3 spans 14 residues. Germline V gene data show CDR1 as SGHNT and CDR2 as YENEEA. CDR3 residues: CASSPMGGNYGYTF. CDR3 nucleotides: TGTGCCAGCAGCCCTATGGGGGGGAACTATGGCTACACCTTC.

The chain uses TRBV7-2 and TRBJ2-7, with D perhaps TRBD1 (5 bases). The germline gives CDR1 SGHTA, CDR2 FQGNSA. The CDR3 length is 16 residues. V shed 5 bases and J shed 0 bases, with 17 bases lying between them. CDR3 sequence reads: CASSLSQGLSSYEQYF. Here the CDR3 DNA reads TGTGCCAGCAGCCTTAGCCAGGGATTGAGCTCCTACGAGCAGTACTTC.

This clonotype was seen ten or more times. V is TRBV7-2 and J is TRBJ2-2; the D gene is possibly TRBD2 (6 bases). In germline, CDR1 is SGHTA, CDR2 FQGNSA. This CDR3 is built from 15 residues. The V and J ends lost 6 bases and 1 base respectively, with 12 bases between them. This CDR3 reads CASRGRGMNTGELFF. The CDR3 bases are TGTGCCAGCAGAGGTCGGGGGATGAACACCGGGGAGCTGTTTTTT.

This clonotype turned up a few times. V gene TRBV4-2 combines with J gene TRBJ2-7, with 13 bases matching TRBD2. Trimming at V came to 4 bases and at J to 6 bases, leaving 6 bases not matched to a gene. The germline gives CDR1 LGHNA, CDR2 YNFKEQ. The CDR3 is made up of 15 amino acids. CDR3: CASSPPGTSGIEQYF. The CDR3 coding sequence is TGTGCCAGCAGCCCACCTGGGACTAGCGGGATCGAGCAGTACTTC.

In DNA form, the CDR3 reads TGTGCCACCAGCCCCCGAAAGGACAGGGCGAGTTCACCCCTCCACTTT. It encodes CATSPRKDRASSPLHF. V and J are TRBV15 and TRBJ1-6, with 8 bases lining up with TRBD1. The length of the CDR3 is 16 residues. With V trimmed by 5 bases and J by 9 bases, 12 bases remained unmatched. Germline values: CDR1 LNHNV, CDR2 YYDKDF (reference sequence).

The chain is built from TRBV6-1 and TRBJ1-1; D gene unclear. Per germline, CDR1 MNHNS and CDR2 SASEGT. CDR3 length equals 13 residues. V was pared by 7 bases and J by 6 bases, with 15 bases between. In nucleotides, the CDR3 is TGTGCCAGCACCGAGGCCCGTGTGGCTGAAGCTTTCTTT. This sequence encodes CASTEARVAEAFF.

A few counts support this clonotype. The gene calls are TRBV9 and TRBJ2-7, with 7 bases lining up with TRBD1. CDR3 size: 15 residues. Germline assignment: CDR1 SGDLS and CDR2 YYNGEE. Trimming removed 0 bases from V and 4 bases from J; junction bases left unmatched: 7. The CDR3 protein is CASSVGSGQVYEQYF. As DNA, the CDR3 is TGTGCCAGCAGCGTAGGATCAGGACAGGTTTACGAGCAGTACTTC.

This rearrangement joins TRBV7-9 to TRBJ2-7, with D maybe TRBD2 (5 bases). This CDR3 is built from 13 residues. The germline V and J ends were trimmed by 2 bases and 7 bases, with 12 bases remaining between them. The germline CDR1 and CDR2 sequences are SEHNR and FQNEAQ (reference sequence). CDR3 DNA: TGTGCCAGCAGCTTAACGACTACCGATGAGCAGTACTTC. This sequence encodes CASSLTTTDEQYF.

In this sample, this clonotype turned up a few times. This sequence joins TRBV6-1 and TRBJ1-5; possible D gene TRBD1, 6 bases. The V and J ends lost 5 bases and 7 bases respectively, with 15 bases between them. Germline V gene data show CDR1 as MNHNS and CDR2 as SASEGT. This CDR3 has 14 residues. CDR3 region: CASSSKGGYQPQHF. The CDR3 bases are TGTGCCAGCAGTTCCAAGGGGGGATACCAGCCCCAGCATTTT.

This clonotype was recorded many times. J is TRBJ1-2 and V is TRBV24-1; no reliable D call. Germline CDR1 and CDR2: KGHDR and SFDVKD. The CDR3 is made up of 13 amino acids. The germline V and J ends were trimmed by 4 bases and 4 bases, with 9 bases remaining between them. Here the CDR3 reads CATSDQEFYGYTF. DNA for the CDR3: TGTGCCACCAGTGACCAGGAGTTCTATGGCTACACCTTC.

The CDR3 protein is CASSLALSAYEQYF. The CDR3 coding sequence is TGTGCCAGCAGCTTAGCGCTCTCAGCCTACGAGCAGTACTTC. The chain joins TRBV7-2 to TRBJ2-7; D is ambiguous. Germline V gives CDR1 SGHTA, CDR2 FQGNSA. Trimming removed 0 bases from V and 2 bases from J, with 8 bases in between. The length of the CDR3 is 14 residues.

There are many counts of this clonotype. The CDR3: CSVAEGHGLQYF. The CDR3 coding sequence is TGCAGCGTTGCCGAAGGTCACGGACTGCAGTACTTC. The chain links TRBV29-1 to TRBJ2-7, with D possibly TRBD2 on 5 matching bases. The CDR3 loop spans 12 amino acids. With 4 bases removed from V and 9 bases from J, the gap between germline ends came to 16 bases. Germline CDR1 is SQVTM and CDR2 is ANQGSEA.

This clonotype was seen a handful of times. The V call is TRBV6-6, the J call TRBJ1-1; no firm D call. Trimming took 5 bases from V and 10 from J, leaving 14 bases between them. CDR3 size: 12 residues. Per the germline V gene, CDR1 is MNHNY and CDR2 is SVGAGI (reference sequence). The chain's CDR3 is CASSPGRVGAFF. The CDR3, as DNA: TGTGCCAGCAGTCCCGGACGAGTTGGAGCTTTCTTT.

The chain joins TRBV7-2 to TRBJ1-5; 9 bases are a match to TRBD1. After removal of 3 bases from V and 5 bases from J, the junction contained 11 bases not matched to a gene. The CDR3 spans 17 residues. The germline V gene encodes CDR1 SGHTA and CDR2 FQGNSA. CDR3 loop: CASSLGPPGQGHQPQHF. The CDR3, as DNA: TGTGCCAGCAGCTTGGGGCCTCCGGGACAGGGCCATCAGCCCCAGCATTTT.

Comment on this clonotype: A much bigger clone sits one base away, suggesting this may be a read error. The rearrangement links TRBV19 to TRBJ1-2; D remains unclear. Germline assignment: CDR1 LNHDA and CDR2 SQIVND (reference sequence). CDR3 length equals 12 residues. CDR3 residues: CGSSVPAGGYTF. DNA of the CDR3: TGTGGCAGTAGTGTTCCGGCGGGCGGCTACACCTTC.

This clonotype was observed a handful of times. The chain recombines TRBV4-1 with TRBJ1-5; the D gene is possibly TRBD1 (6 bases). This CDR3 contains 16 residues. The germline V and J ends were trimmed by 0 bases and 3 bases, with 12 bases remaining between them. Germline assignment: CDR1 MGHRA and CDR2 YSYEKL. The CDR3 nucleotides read TGCGCCAGCAGCCAAGAACAGGGAGAAGCCAATCAGCCCCAGCATTTT. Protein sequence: CASSQEQGEANQPQHF.

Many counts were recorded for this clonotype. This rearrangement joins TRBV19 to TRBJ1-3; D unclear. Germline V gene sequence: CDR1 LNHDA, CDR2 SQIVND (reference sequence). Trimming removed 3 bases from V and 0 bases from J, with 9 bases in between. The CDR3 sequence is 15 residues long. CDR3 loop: CASSMARYSGNTIYF. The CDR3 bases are TGTGCCAGTAGTATGGCACGGTACTCTGGAAACACCATATATTTT.

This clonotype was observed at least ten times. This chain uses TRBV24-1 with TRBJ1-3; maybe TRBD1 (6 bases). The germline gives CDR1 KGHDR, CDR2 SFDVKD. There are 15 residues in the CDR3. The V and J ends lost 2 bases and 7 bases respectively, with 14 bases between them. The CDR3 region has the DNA TGTGCCACCAGTGATTCCATGGACAGTCTGAACACCATATATTTT. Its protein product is CATSDSMDSLNTIYF.

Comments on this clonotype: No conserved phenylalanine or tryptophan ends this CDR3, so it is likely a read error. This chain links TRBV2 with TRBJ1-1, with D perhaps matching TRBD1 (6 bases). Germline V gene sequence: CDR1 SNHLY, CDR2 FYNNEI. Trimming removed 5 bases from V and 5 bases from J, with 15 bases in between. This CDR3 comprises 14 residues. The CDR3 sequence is CASSTGRGNTEAFS. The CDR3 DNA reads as TGTGCCAGCAGTACAGGGAGGGGAAATACTGAAGCTTTCTCT.

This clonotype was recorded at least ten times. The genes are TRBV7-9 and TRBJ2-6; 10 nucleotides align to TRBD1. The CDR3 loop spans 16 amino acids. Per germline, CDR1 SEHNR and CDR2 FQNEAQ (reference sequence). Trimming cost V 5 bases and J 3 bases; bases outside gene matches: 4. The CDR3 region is CASSGTGASGANVLTF. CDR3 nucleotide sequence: TGTGCCAGCAGCGGGACAGGGGCTAGTGGGGCCAACGTCCTGACTTTC.

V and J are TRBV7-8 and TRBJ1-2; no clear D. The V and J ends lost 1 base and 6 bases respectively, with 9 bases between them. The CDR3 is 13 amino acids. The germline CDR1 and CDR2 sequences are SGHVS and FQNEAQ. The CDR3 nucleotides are TGTGCCAGCAGCTTAGGGGAGCAGGATGGCTACACCTTC. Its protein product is CASSLGEQDGYTF.